What follows are 13 T cell receptor beta chains derived from one specimen sequenced in a study of regulatory T cells in long-lasting Graves disease. Specified time point: newly diagnosed GD, antithyroid drugs for less than 3 months. The TCR library was made from RNA extracted from PBMCs. With iRepertoire HTBI primers and Arm-PCR of CDR3 regions, TCR beta libraries were built. TCRdb fed the multiplex PCR reads into MiXCR, producing one record per CDR3 protein. The sample carries 600,000 to 650,000 distinct CDR3 sequences, less than 20% recorded once. These same data were also listed under a study on T cells in Graves' hyperthyroidism and ophthalmopathy.

The material sequenced was peripheral blood mononuclear cells (PBMCs), taken at new diagnosis, from a patient treated with antithyroid drugs. These receptors were obtained from a woman aged 25-40 years with Graves disease.

V usage is TRBV6-9 and J usage is TRBJ2-3; D gene uncertain. Trimming cost V 3 bases and J 1 base, with 5 bases left between them. Looked up from germline, CDR1 is MNHGY and CDR2 is SVAAGI. The CDR3 consists of 13 residues. The CDR3: CASSYAGTDTQYF. The CDR3 nucleotides are TGTGCCAGCAGTTACGCCGGCACAGATACGCAGTATTTT.

Turning to this clonotype: Without the conserved terminal phenylalanine or tryptophan, this CDR3 likely stems from a read error. The chain employs TRBV2 and TRBJ2-2; TRBD1 might be the D (6 bases). This CDR3 is 14 amino acids long. The germline gives CDR1 SNHLY, CDR2 FYNNEI. V shed 5 bases and J shed 3 bases, with 10 bases lying between them. CDR3 nucleotides: TGTGCCAGCAGTCTGACAGGCGACACCGGGGAGCTGTTTCTT. The encoded protein is CASSLTGDTGELFL.

V usage is TRBV5-6 and J usage is TRBJ1-5; possible D gene TRBD1, 5 bases. Deletions cut 4 bases from V and 0 bases from J, with 20 bases between. From germline, CDR1 is SGHDT and CDR2 YYEEEE. This CDR3 has 18 residues. The chain's CDR3 is CASSPSQGDRYSNQPQHF. The CDR3 coding sequence is TGTGCCAGCAGCCCGAGCCAGGGTGATAGGTATAGCAATCAGCCCCAGCATTTT.

This clonotype has just a few counts. This sequence joins TRBV12-3 or TRBV12-4 and TRBJ2-7; D is uncertain. V was clipped by 3 bases and J by 2 bases, with 8 bases between them. The CDR3 contains 13 residues. The CDR3 here is CASSLPDTYEQYF. In DNA, the CDR3 is TGTGCCAGCAGTTTGCCCGATACCTACGAGCAGTACTTC.

This clonotype was recorded at least ten times. This sequence joins TRBV6-1 and TRBJ1-1; D is undetermined. This CDR3 is 14 amino acids long. Germline loops: CDR1 MNHNS, CDR2 SASEGT. V gave up 3 bases and J gave up 4 bases, with 12 bases separating them. CDR3 protein: CASSEEGISTEAFF. The CDR3 nucleotides are TGTGCCAGCAGTGAGGAGGGTATAAGCACTGAAGCTTTCTTT.

This clonotype was counted many times. The chain couples TRBV28 to TRBJ1-2, with D possibly being TRBD1 (5 bases). This CDR3 comprises 11 residues. Trimming stripped 9 bases from V and 8 bases from J, with 13 bases between. The germline V gene encodes CDR1 MDHEN and CDR2 SYDVKM. The CDR3 region is CASPRGYGYTF. CDR3 bases: TGTGCCAGTCCTCGGGGGTACGGCTACACCTTC.

This clonotype was recorded at least ten times. The chain has TRBV7-2 and TRBJ2-7; D is possibly TRBD1 or TRBD2 (5 bases each). CDR3 length equals 16 residues. Germline CDR1 and CDR2: SGHTA and FQGNSA. Trimming removed 0 bases from V and 3 bases from J, with 15 bases in between. CDR3 nucleotide sequence: TGTGCCAGCAGCTTAGCAAGCTGGGACCGAGGCTACGAGCAGTACTTC. Amino acid sequence: CASSLASWDRGYEQYF.

The chain links TRBV20-1 to TRBJ2-7, with 9 bases lining up with TRBD1. This CDR3 spans 14 amino acids. Germline V CDR1 and CDR2: DFQATT, SNEGSKA (reference sequence). V trimming: 5 bases; J trimming: 5 bases; junction bases outside the gene matches: 10. CDR3 bases: TGCAGTGCTCCAACAGGACAGGGGTACCACGAGCAGTACTTC. Encoded protein: CSAPTGQGYHEQYF.

In its sample, this clonotype was seen a few times. The rearrangement joins TRBV3-1 to TRBJ2-1; 9 positions agree with TRBD2. Germline CDR1 and CDR2: LGHDT and YNNKEL (reference sequence). V lost 2 bases to trimming and J lost 3 bases; unmatched junction nucleotides: 8. The CDR3 is 17 amino acids. The DNA of the CDR3 is TGTGCCAGCAGCCAACCCCTGATAGCGGGGGACTACAATGAGCAGTTCTTC. Protein product: CASSQPLIAGDYNEQFF.

This clonotype was recorded at least ten times. This rearrangement joins TRBV6-1 to TRBJ1-5; 9 bases align to TRBD1. J lost 4 bases, V lost 6 bases, and 4 bases had no gene match. This CDR3 region has 14 residues. CDR1 MNHNS and CDR2 SASEGT come from the germline V gene. The CDR3 region has the DNA TGTGCCAGCAGGATGACAGGGGGAAATCAGCCCCAGCATTTT. It encodes CASRMTGGNQPQHF.

This clonotype was counted between two and nine times. The V gene is TRBV18, the J gene TRBJ1-3, with TRBD1 matching over 8 bases. The CDR3 is 15 residues long. The J segment lost 3 bases and the V segment lost 5 bases, leaving 6 bases of the junction unmatched. Germline V gene data show CDR1 as KGHSH and CDR2 as LQKENI. The CDR3 sequence is CASSTTGAVGNTIYF. The CDR3 region has the DNA TGTGCCAGCTCAACGACAGGGGCGGTTGGAAACACCATATATTTT.

This clonotype showed up just a few times. This chain connects TRBV6-5 to TRBJ2-5; D not resolved. The CDR3 totals 11 residues. CDR1 is MNHEY and CDR2 is SVGAGI in the germline V gene. V lost 1 base to trimming and J lost 6 bases, with 3 bases between them. The CDR3 sequence is CASSYYQTQYF. CDR3 in DNA: TGTGCCAGCAGTTACTATCAGACCCAGTACTTC.

This clonotype was seen at least ten times. The V gene is TRBV7-2, the J gene TRBJ2-1; D uncertain. Germline V lookup: CDR1 SGHTA, CDR2 FQGNSA. The CDR3 has 13 amino acids. V was pared by 1 base and J by 5 bases, with 6 bases between. CDR3 sequence (DNA): TGTGCCAGCAGCTTAGATGGGGACAATGAGCAGTTCTTC. It specifies CASSLDGDNEQFF.